This TCR beta chain is drawn from a study of identical twins. Unique molecular identifiers were present on the cDNA, which also gained a universal primer site by template switching. TCRdb analysed the 5' RACE reads with MiXCR anew, one entry per CDR3 protein. This sample has approximately 470,000 distinct CDR3 sequences, with approximately 15% found just once. Germline V gene data show CDR1 as LGHNA and CDR2 as YNFKEQ. Trimming at V came to 1 base and at J to 5 bases, leaving 5 bases not matched to a gene. The CDR3 covers 15 residues. These data also featured in a second study, about yellow fever vaccine responses in identical twins.

This receptor was obtained from a woman between 18 and 30 years old in good health. The chain combines TRBV4-2 with TRBJ1-5; 7 bases map to TRBD1. Source material: CD4+ T cells sorted from blood. The CDR3 loop is CASSQGTGVYQPQHF. The CDR3 region has the DNA TGTGCCAGCAGCCAAGGGACAGGCGTTTATCAGCCCCAGCATTTT.